Given below is one TCR beta chain in context. Its matching antigen is unknown. The data were taken from a study of shared clonotypes between healthy human individuals. The overall study: Donors were a couple of women and a few men aged 18 to 49. Every donor yielded three CD4 naive, three CD4 memory, two CD8 naive and one CD8 memory plate. The study's findings and limits: Sequencing of the sorted subsets was shown by rarefaction to be incomplete despite large depth.

Generated by immunoSEQ multiplex PCR, the TCRdb table keeps only in-frame clones and is missing some. The data show 2,500,000 or so clones, with 85% to 95% seen just once and 0.37% held by the top ten. The CDR3 sequence is 14 residues long. The ends lost 7 bases at V and 4 bases at J; junction bases unmatched: 9. Per the germline V gene, CDR1 is SGHRS and CDR2 is YFSETQ. This sequence joins TRBV5-1 and TRBJ1-2; the match to TRBD1 covers 8 bases. This sequence originates from a man aged 18-30 years in good health. Some clones in this sample may be carry-over from other donors' samples. The specimen sequenced was naive CD4+ T cells from PBMCs. Stated subset: CD45RA+ positively selected. CDR3 nucleotide sequence: TGCGCCAGCGGCGGTCTCGACAGGGGCTATGGCTACACCTTC. This codes for CASGGLDRGYGYTF.